This T cell receptor beta chain appears in the sequencing data of a study of shared clonotypes between healthy human individuals. Sorted subsets were amplified in replicate PCRs using 200 ng DNA, 30,000 to 35,000 T cell genomes. This table comes from immunoSEQ multiplex PCR, and its TCRdb copy is limited to in-frame clones, with some not included. The table has 2 million to 2.5 million clones, about 93% seen once. Terminally differentiated effector memory CD45RA+ cells were excluded from the naive CD8 cells, which were CD45RO-negative and positively selected for CCR7. As concerns this clone: Its antigen remains unidentified.

The study's findings and limits: Memory subsets generally showed lower estimated richness than naive subsets.

This CDR3 has 13 residues. V gave up 4 bases and J gave up 7 bases; unmatched junction bases: 7. Germline assignment: CDR1 SGHDN and CDR2 FVKESK. The chain combines TRBV14 with TRBJ2-7, with 7 bases fitting TRBD1. The sequencing input was naive CD8+ T cells from PBMCs. The receptor's source is a man between 18 and 35 years old in good health. Some clones in this sample may be carry-over from other donors' samples. The CDR3 coding sequence is TGTGCCAGCAGCCGGACACCCAGGGGGGAGCAGTACTTC. This codes for CASSRTPRGEQYF.